This T cell receptor beta chain stems from a study of blood T cells in healthy people across ages. Study results and limitations: Unsorted PBMCs ruled out conclusive naive versus antigen-experienced comparison. Older individuals had lower TCR beta diversity per million T cells (the decline was roughly linear). The CMV status of each donor remained undetermined, and this could have confounded shifts in expanded clonotypes.

The germline CDR1 and CDR2 sequences are MNHEY and SVGAGI. The V and J ends lost 5 bases and 9 bases, in that order; junction bases with no gene match: 12. The CDR3 sequence is 15 residues long. In this sample, this clonotype turned up a few times. Antigen specificity is unknown. The second PCR ran about 6 to 11 cycles with a sample-barcoded 5' primer and J-beta primers. TCRdb reanalysed the 5' RACE reads using MiXCR and keeps one entry per CDR3 protein. The table has nearly 800,000 distinct CDR3 sequences, about 61% seen once. Extracted total RNA amounted to at least 5.5 micrograms for each sample. Material: blood. The chain recombines TRBV6-5 with TRBJ2-1; TRBD1 aligns across 8 bases. The clonotype originates from a man aged 40-55 years in good health. The CDR3 DNA reads as TGTGCCAGCAGTCCCGCGGGACAGGTGGCAAGTGAGCAGTTCTTC. This gives the protein CASSPAGQVASEQFF.